Following are 17 T cell receptor beta chains from one sample sequenced in a study of spatial heterogeneity in lung cancer. MiXCR, applied by TCRdb to the 5' RACE reads, yields one record per CDR3 protein. In the table there are tens of thousands of distinct CDR3 sequences, 9.5% to 15% of which are singletons. Time point given: sample taken at primary tumor resection. The input material, whole RNA from tumor, nontumor lung or frozen PBMC, was sequenced unsorted. Sequenced here: PBMCs, sampled at surgery. Every receptor here comes from a male donor with early-stage non-small cell lung cancer.

In this sample, this clonotype turned up a few times. The chain couples TRBV7-8 to TRBJ1-1, with a possible D match to TRBD1 (6 bases). V was clipped by 4 bases and J by 6 bases, with 18 bases between them. Looked up from germline, CDR1 is SGHVS and CDR2 is FQNEAQ. The length of the CDR3 is 15 residues. CDR3 in DNA: TGTGCCAGCAGCTCCAACCCGGGGGCGCAGGCTGAAGCTTTCTTT. Translating it yields CASSSNPGAQAEAFF.

Only a few counts were recorded for this clonotype. The chain has TRBV5-1 and TRBJ2-2; D ambiguous. The V end lost 4 bases, the J end lost 5 bases, and 15 bases lay between the germline ends. The length of the CDR3 is 15 residues. Looked up from germline, CDR1 is SGHRS and CDR2 is YFSETQ. The CDR3: CASSHPTEVTGELFF. The CDR3 DNA follows: TGCGCCAGCAGCCATCCCACCGAGGTTACCGGGGAGCTGTTTTTT. Filled out from reference TRBV5-1 and TRBJ2-2, the complete variable domain reads KAGVTQTPRYLIKTRGQQVTLSCSPISGHRSVSWYQQTPGQGLQFLFEYFSETQRNKGNFPGRFSGRQFSNSRSEMNVSTLELGDSALYLCASSHPTEVTGELFFGEGSRLTVL.

This clonotype was seen more than once but under ten times. V gene TRBV3-1 combines with J gene TRBJ2-2; D gene unclear. The CDR3 runs to 19 residues. The V end lost 0 bases, the J end lost 1 base, and 18 bases lay between the germline ends. Germline values: CDR1 LGHDT, CDR2 YNNKEL (reference sequence). The CDR3: CASSQDLTIPLLNTGELFF. As DNA, the CDR3 is TGTGCCAGCAGCCAAGATCTAACTATCCCCCTACTGAACACCGGGGAGCTGTTTTTT.

This clonotype was counted at least ten times. DNA for the CDR3: TGTGCCAGCAGCTTAGTGCGGGAGGGCCAAGAGCAGTACTTC. Translation gives CASSLVREGQEQYF. This chain uses TRBV7-8 with TRBJ2-7, with 9 bases fitting TRBD2. V gave up 1 base and J gave up 7 bases; unmatched junction bases: 5. Germline-derived CDR1 and CDR2 are SGHVS and FQNEAQ. The CDR3 runs 14 residues.

The CDR3 sequence is CASTLGGTGYYGYTF. In nucleotides, the CDR3 is TGTGCCAGCACGTTGGGGGGGACAGGATACTATGGCTACACCTTC. The chain combines TRBV12-3 or TRBV12-4 with TRBJ1-2; 8 nucleotides match TRBD1. This CDR3 contains 15 residues. V shed 7 bases, J shed 3 bases, and the junction held 10 bases outside the gene matches.

The V call is TRBV12-3 or TRBV12-4, the J call TRBJ1-6, with D possibly matching TRBD1 (6 bases). This CDR3 has 16 residues. Trimming took off 4 bases at V and 7 bases at J, with 17 bases between the two ends. DNA of the CDR3: TGTGCCAGCAGTTCACCCTCCGGACAGATGAATTCACCCCTCCACTTT. As protein: CASSSPSGQMNSPLHF.

The chain employs TRBV10-3 and TRBJ2-5; D not resolved. Germline V gene data show CDR1 as ENHRY and CDR2 as SYGVKD. With 3 bases removed from V and 5 bases from J, the gap between germline ends came to 10 bases. The CDR3 has 13 amino acids. The CDR3 sequence is CAISEFPEETQYF. For the CDR3, the DNA is TGTGCCATCAGTGAATTCCCTGAGGAGACCCAGTACTTC.

This clonotype occurred many times. This chain joins TRBV5-5 and TRBJ2-2; D perhaps matches TRBD2 (5 bases). This CDR3 contains 16 residues. Trimming removed 0 bases at V and 2 bases at J, with 11 bases between. The V gene's germline CDR1 is SGHKS and CDR2 YYEKEE (reference sequence). For the CDR3, the DNA is TGTGCCAGCAGCTTGGCCAGGACGGGAAACACCGGGGAGCTGTTTTTT. Amino acid sequence: CASSLARTGNTGELFF.

This clonotype was counted many times. The chain joins TRBV29-1 to TRBJ2-5, with D possibly TRBD2 on 6 matching bases. The CDR3 runs 12 residues. The V gene lost 6 bases and the J gene lost 4 bases, with 12 bases spanning the gap. The germline V gene encodes CDR1 SQVTM and CDR2 ANQGSEA. CDR3 nucleotides: TGCAGCGTGAGACTAGTTCGAGAGACCCAGTACTTC. Its translation is CSVRLVRETQYF.

In this sample, this clonotype turned up a few times. The rearrangement links TRBV12-3 or TRBV12-4 to TRBJ2-2; D is perhaps TRBD1 (5 bases). This CDR3 spans 12 amino acids. V was clipped by 8 bases and J by 7 bases, with 11 bases between them. CDR3 sequence: CASVAGIGELFF. CDR3 DNA: TGTGCCAGCGTGGCAGGGATCGGGGAGCTGTTTTTT.

This clonotype has at least ten counts. The chain carries TRBV9 and TRBJ2-3, with a possible D match to TRBD2 (7 bases). V was shortened by 3 bases and J by 0 bases, with 14 bases between the two germline ends. Germline CDR1 and CDR2: SGDLS and YYNGEE. The CDR3 contains 16 residues. The chain's CDR3 is CASSAGGLASTDTQYF. The CDR3 coding sequence is TGTGCCAGCAGCGCCGGGGGGCTAGCGAGCACAGATACGCAGTATTTT.

This clonotype was counted a few times. The chain carries TRBV12-3 or TRBV12-4 and TRBJ2-3; TRBD1 or TRBD2 may be the D gene (5 bases each). Deletions cut 5 bases from V and 4 bases from J, with 16 bases between. The CDR3 loop spans 15 amino acids. CDR3 sequence (DNA): TGTGCCAGCAGTCCCTCCGGGACCAGAGCAGATACGCAGTATTTT. Translated: CASSPSGTRADTQYF.

This clonotype was observed a few times. The chain is built from TRBV7-2 and TRBJ2-7; 9 bases align to TRBD1. The CDR3 has 15 amino acids. The germline V gene has CDR1 SGHTA and CDR2 FQGNSA. With V trimmed by 6 bases and J by 5 bases, 11 bases remained unmatched. CDR3 loop: CASRFARDRDHEQYF. CDR3 DNA sequence: TGTGCCAGCAGATTTGCTCGGGACAGGGACCACGAGCAGTACTTC.

In its sample, this clonotype was seen a few times. CDR3 sequence: CASRKTSETYNEQFF. The CDR3 region has the DNA TGTGCCAGCAGGAAAACTAGTGAAACCTACAATGAGCAGTTCTTC. The chain couples TRBV27 to TRBJ2-1, with D perhaps TRBD2 (5 bases). The CDR3 extends over 15 amino acids. Looked up from germline, CDR1 is MNHEY and CDR2 is SMNVEV (reference sequence). With 6 bases removed from V and 2 bases from J, the gap between germline ends came to 14 bases.

The chain links TRBV12-3 or TRBV12-4 to TRBJ1-5; a weak D match, TRBD1 (6 bases). V lost 6 bases to trimming and J lost 2 bases, with 14 bases between them. This CDR3 comprises 15 residues. CDR3 sequence reads: CASRAGNRGNQPQHF. The CDR3 DNA sequence: TGTGCCAGCAGGGCGGGGAACAGGGGCAATCAGCCCCAGCATTTT.

This clonotype was seen a handful of times. The chain recombines TRBV27 with TRBJ1-2; D is unresolved. Trimming shortened V by 8 bases and J by 2 bases, and 15 bases separated the two germline ends. Germline values: CDR1 MNHEY, CDR2 SMNVEV (reference sequence). CDR3 length: 14 residues. CDR3 bases: TGTGCCAGCGGCTGGGCAGGAGCCAACTATGGCTACACCTTC. This sequence encodes CASGWAGANYGYTF.

This clonotype appeared a few times. The chain recombines TRBV29-1 with TRBJ2-2; D uncertain. The V gene's germline CDR1 is SQVTM and CDR2 ANQGSEA. The CDR3 sequence is 11 residues long. Trimming left V 6 bases short and J 5 bases short, with 7 bases between. CDR3 loop: CSVSYTGELFF. CDR3 sequence (DNA): TGCAGCGTCTCCTATACCGGGGAGCTGTTTTTT.